The entry below gives a single T cell receptor (beta chain) sequence along with its context. The germline CDR1 and CDR2 sequences are MNHEY and SVGEGT. This CDR3 spans 13 amino acids. The ends were cut back, 5 bases at V and 4 bases at J, with 11 bases in the middle. The sample is drawn from a study of T cell responses to AZD1222 COVID-19 vaccine. Measured with immunoSEQ multiplex PCR; TCRdb has only the in-frame clones, and not every one. The table includes around 130,000 clones, approximately 88% detected once. The sequenced sample was peripheral blood, obtained 28 days after the second AZD1222 dose. The chain is built from TRBV6-2 or TRBV6-3 and TRBJ1-2; D possibly corresponds to TRBD1 (5 bases). The sequence was obtained from an adult who received the AZD1222 COVID-19 vaccine. CDR3 residues: CASSRATGYGYTF. For the CDR3, the DNA is TGTGCCAGCAGTAGGGCTACAGGCTATGGCTACACCTTC.